The clone carrying this T cell receptor (beta chain) was observed a handful of times. No antigen is known for it. This entry belongs to a study of vaccination and CD4 T cells after COVID-19. With 0 bases clipped from V and 6 bases from J, the junction kept 8 bases outside the gene matches. CDR1 and CDR2 from the germline V gene are SGHRS and YFSETQ. The CDR3 sequence is 15 residues long. Treatment described: 10-day PBMC culture with coronavirus spike peptide pools or control peptides (ViraFEST assay). Peptide-pool expansion of antigen-specific T cells preceded TCR sequencing in ViraFEST. Sequenced with the Oncomine TCR Beta short-read assay was DNA taken from cultured CD4+ T cells. Via MiXCR, TCRdb re-called the PCR reads, giving one row per CDR3 protein. The data hold 20,000 to 25,000 distinct CDR3 sequences, with roughly half observed a single time.

The TCR comes from a human donor who had recovered from COVID-19. The rearrangement joins TRBV5-1 to TRBJ1-1; 7 positions match TRBD1. Sequenced sample: CD4+ T cells from blood, cultured in vitro. The CDR3 DNA sequence: TGCGCCAGCAGCTTGGCCGTTTCCGGGACAGCTGAAGCTTTCTTT. Translation: CASSLAVSGTAEAFF.